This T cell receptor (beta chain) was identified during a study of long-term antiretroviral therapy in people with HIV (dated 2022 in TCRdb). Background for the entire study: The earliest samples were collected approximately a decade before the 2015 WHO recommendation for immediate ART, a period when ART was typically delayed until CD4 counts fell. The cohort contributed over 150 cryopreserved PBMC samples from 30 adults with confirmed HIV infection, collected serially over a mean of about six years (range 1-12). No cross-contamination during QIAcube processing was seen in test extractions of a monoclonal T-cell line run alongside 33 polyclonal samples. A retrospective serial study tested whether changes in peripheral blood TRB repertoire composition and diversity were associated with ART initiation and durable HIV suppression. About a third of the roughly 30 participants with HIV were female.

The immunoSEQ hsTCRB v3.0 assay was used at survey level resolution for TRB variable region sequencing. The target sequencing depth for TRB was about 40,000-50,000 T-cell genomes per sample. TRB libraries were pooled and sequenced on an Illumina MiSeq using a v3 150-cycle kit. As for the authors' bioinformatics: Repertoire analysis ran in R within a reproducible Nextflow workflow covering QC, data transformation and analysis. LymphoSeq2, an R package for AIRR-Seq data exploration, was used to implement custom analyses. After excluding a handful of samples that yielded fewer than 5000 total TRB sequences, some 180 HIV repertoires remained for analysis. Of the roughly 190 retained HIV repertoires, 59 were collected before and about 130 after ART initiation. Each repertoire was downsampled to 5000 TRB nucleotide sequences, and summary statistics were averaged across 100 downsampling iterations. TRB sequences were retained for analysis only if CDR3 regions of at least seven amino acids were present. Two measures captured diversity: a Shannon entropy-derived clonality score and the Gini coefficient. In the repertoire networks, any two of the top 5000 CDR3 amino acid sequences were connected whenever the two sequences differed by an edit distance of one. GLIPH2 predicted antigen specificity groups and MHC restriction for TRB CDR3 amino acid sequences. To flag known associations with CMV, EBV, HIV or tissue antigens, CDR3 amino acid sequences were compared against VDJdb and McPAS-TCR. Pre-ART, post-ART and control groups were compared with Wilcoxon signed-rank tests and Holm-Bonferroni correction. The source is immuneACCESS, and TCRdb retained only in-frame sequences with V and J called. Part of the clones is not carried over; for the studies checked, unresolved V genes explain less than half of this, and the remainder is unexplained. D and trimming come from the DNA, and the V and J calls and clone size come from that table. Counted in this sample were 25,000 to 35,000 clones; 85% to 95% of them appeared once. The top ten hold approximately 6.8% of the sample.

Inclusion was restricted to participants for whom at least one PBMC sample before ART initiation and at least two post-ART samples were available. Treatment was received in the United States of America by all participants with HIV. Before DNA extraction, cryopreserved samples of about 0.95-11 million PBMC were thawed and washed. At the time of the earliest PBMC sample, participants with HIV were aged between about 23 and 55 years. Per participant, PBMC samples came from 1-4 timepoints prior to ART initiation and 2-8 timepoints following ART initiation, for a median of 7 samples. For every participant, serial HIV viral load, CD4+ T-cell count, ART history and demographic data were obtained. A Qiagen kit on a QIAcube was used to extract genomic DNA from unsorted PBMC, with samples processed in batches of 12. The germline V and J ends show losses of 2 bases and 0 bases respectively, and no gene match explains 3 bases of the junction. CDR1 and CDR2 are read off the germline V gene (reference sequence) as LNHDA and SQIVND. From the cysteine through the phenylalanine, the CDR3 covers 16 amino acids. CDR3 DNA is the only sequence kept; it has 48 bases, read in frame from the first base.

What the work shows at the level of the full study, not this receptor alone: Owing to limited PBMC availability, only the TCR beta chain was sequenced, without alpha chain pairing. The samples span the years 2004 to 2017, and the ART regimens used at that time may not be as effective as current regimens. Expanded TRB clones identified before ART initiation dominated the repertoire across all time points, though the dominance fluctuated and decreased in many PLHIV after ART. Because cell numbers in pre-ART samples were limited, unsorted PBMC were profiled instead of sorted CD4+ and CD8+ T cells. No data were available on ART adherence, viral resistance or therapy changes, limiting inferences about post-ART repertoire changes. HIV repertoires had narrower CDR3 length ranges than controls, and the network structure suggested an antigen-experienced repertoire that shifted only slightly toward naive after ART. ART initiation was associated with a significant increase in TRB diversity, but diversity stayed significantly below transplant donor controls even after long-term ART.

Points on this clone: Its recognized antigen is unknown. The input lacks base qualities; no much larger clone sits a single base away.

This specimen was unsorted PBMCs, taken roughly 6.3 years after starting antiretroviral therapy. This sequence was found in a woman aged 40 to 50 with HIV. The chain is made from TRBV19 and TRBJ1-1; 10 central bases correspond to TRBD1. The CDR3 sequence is CASSIWGQGLNTEAFF. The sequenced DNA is TGTGCCAGTAGTATATGGGGACAGGGGCTGAACACTGAAGCTTTCTTT.